This T cell receptor beta chain was found in a study of blood T cell repertoires in COVID-19. Study-wide background: Samples representing acute and convalescent COVID-19 were sourced from the United States, Italy and Spain. T cells, B-cell-depleted T cells, or PBMCs provided the cDNA or gDNA that served as material.

CDR3 length: 14 amino acids. The germline CDR1 and CDR2 sequences are MDHEN and SYDVKM. Trimming cost V 6 bases and J 6 bases; bases outside gene matches: 8. Source study methods: Reference gene primers were amplified, and this amplification served to estimate nucleated cell counts. Using immunoSEQ multiplex PCR, the repertoire was profiled, and TCRdb retains in-frame clones only, with some absent. The V and J calls and clone size are taken from that table; D and trimming were inferred from the DNA. The table includes around 250,000 clones, roughly 85% detected once. The rearrangement uses TRBV28 and TRBJ1-5; TRBD1 matches 7 bases. This sequence was found in a man aged 50-59 years with active or convalescent COVID-19. The sequencing sample was made of peripheral blood. The CDR3: CASSVLGGGQPQHF. Here the CDR3 DNA reads TGTGCCAGCAGCGTGCTAGGGGGCGGTCAGCCCCAGCATTTT.